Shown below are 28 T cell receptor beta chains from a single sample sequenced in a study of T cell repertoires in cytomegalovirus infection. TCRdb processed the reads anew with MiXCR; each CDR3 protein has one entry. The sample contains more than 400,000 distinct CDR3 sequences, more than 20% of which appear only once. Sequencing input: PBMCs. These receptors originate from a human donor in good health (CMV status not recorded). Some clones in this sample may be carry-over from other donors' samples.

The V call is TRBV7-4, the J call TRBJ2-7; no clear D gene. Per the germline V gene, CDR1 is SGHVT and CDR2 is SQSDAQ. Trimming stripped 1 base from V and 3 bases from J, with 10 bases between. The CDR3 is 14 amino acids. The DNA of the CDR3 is TGTGCCAGCAGCTTAGGGTACCTGAACTACGAGCAGTACTTC. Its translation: CASSLGYLNYEQYF.

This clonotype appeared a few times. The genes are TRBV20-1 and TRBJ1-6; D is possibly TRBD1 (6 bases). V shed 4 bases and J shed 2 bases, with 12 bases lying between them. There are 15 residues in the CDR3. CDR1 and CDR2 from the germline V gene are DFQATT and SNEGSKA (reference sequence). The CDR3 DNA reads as TGCAGTGCTACCTTGGGGGGCGCCTATAATTCACCCCTCCACTTT. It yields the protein CSATLGGAYNSPLHF.

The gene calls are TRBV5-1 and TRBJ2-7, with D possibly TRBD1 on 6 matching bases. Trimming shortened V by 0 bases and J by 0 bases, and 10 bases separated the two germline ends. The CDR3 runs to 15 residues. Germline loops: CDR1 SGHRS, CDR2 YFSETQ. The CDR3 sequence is CASSLGTESSYEQYV. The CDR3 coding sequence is TGCGCCAGCAGCTTGGGGACAGAGAGCTCCTACGAGCAGTACGTC.

The CDR3 loop is CASSLEGDSDTEAFF. Here the CDR3 DNA reads TGCGCCAGCAGCTTGGAAGGGGATAGTGACACTGAAGCTTTCTTT. V gene TRBV5-1 combines with J gene TRBJ1-1, with D possibly matching TRBD1 (5 bases). From germline, CDR1 is SGHRS and CDR2 YFSETQ. With 0 bases removed from V and 3 bases from J, the gap between germline ends came to 12 bases. CDR3 size: 15 residues.

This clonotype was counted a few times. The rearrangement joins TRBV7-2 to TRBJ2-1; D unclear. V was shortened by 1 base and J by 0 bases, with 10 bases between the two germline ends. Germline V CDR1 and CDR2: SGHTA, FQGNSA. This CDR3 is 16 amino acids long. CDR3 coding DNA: TGTGCCAGCAGCTTAGTGGTCTGGAGCTCCTACAATGAGCAGTTCTTC. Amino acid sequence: CASSLVVWSSYNEQFF.

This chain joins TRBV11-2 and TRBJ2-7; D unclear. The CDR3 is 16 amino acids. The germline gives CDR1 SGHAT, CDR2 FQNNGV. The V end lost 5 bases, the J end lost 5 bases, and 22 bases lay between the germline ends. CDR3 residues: CASSTGTLLQGHEQYF. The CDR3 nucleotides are TGTGCCAGCAGCACCGGCACCCTCCTACAAGGCCACGAGCAGTACTTC.

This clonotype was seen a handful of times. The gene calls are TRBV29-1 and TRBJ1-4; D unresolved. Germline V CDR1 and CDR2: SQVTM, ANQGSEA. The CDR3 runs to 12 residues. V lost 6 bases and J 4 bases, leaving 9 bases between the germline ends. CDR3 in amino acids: CSVGRVNEKLFF. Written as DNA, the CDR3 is TGCAGCGTAGGACGGGTTAATGAAAAACTGTTTTTT.

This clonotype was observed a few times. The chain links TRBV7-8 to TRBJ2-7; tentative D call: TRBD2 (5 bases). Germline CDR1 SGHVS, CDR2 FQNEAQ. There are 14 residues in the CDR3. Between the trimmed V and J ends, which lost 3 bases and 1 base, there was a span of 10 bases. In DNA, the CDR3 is TGTGCCAGCAGCTTCAGCCCGGGGTCCTACGAGCAGTACTTC. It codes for CASSFSPGSYEQYF.

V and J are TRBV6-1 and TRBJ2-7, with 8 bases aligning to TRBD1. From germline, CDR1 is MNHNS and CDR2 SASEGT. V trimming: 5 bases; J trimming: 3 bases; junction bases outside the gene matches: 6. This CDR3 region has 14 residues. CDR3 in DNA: TGTGCCAGCAGTAATCAGGGGGCCCGCTACGAGCAGTACTTC. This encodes CASSNQGARYEQYF.

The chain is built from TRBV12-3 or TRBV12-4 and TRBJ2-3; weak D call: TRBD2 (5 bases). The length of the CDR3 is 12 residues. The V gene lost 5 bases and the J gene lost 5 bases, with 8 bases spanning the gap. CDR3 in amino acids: CASSPAGDTQYF. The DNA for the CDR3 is TGTGCCAGCAGTCCGGCGGGAGATACGCAGTATTTT.

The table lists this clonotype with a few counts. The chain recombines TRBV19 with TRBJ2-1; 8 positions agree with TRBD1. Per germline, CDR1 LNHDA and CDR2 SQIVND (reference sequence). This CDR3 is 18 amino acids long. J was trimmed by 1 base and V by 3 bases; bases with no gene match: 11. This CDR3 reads CASSIFPQGAVSYNEQFF. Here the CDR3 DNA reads TGTGCCAGTAGTATTTTTCCCCAGGGGGCAGTGTCCTACAATGAGCAGTTCTTC.

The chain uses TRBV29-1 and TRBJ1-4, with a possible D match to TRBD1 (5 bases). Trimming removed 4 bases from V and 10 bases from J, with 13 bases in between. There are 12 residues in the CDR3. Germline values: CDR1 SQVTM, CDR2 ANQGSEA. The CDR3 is CSVGGGPGKLFF. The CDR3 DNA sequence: TGCAGCGTTGGGGGGGGACCTGGAAAACTGTTTTTT. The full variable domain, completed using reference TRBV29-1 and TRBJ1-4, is SAVISQKPSRDICQRGTSLTIQCQVDSQVTMMFWYRQQPGQSLTLIATANQGSEATYESGFVIDKFPISRPNLTFSTLTVSNMSPEDSSIYLCSVGGGPGKLFFGSGTQLSVL.

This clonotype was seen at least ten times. CDR3 loop: CASSLRRSGDPNEKLFF. The CDR3 bases are TGTGCCAGCAGCTTAAGGCGGTCGGGGGACCCTAATGAAAAACTGTTTTTT. The chain joins TRBV7-8 to TRBJ1-4; D is possibly TRBD1 (5 bases). The CDR3 is made up of 17 amino acids. Germline CDR1 and CDR2: SGHVS and FQNEAQ. V was pared by 2 bases and J by 3 bases, with 16 bases between.

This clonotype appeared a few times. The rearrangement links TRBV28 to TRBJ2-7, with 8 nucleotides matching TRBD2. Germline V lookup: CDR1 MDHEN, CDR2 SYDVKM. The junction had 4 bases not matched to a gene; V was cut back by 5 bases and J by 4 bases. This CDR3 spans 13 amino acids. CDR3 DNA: TGTGCCAGCAGTCGGGGGGGGGTATACGAGCAGTACTTC. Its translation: CASSRGGVYEQYF.

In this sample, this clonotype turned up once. The CDR3 loop reads CASSSGTDRWETQYF. The CDR3 DNA reads TGTGCCAGCAGTTCCGGGACAGATCGTTGGGAGACCCAGTACTTC. V and J are TRBV12-3 or TRBV12-4 and TRBJ2-5; TRBD1 matches at 7 bases. The CDR3 is made up of 15 amino acids. J was trimmed by 5 bases and V by 4 bases; bases with no gene match: 10.

The CDR3 loop is CAISDLGTYGYTF. In DNA form, the CDR3 reads TGTGCCATCAGTGACCTGGGGACCTATGGCTACACCTTC. The gene calls are TRBV10-3 and TRBJ1-2, with D tentatively TRBD1 (5 bases). The CDR3 is 13 amino acids. Germline V gene lookup returns CDR1 ENHRY and CDR2 SYGVKD. Trimming removed 3 bases at V and 4 bases at J, with 9 bases between.

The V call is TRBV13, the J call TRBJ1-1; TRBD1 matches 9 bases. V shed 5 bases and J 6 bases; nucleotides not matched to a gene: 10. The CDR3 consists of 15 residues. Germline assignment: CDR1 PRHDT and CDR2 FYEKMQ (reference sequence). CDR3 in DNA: TGTGCCAGCAGCCACCGGGACAGGGTCATCGCTGAAGCTTTCTTT. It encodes CASSHRDRVIAEAFF.

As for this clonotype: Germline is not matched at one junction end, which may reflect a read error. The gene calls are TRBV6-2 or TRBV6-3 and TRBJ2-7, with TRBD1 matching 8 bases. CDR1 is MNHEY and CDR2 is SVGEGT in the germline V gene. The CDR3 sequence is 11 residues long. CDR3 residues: CASSYPGTGHF. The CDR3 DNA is TGTGCCAGCAGTTACCCCGGGACAGGCCACTTC.

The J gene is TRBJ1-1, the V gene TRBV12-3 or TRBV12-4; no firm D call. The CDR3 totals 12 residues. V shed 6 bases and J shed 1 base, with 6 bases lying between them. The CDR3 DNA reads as TGTGCCAGCAGGAGCAGGAACACTGAAGCTTTCTTT. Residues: CASRSRNTEAFF.

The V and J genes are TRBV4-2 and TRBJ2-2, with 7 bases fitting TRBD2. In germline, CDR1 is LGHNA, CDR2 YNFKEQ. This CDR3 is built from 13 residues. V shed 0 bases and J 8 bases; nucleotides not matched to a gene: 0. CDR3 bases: TGTGCCAGCAGCCAAGATAGCGGGGGGGAGCTGTTTTTT. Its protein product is CASSQDSGGELFF.

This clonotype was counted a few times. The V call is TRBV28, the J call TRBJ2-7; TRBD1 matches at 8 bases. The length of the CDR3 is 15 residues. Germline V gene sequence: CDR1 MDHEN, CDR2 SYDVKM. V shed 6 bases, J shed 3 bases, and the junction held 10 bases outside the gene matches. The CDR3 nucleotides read TGTGCCAGCAGCTCGACAGGGGATCCAAGCTACGAGCAGTACTTC. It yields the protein CASSSTGDPSYEQYF.

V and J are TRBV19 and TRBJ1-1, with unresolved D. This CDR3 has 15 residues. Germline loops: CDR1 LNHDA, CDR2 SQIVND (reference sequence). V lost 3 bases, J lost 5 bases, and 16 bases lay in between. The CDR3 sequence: CASSMLKGEETEAFF. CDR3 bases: TGTGCCAGTAGTATGTTGAAGGGCGAGGAGACTGAAGCTTTCTTT.

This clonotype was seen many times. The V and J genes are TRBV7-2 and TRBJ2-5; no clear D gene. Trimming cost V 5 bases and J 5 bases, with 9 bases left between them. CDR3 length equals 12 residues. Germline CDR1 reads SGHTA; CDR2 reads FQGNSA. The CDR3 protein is CASSTLSETQYF. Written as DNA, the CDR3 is TGTGCCAGCAGCACCCTGTCCGAGACCCAGTACTTC.

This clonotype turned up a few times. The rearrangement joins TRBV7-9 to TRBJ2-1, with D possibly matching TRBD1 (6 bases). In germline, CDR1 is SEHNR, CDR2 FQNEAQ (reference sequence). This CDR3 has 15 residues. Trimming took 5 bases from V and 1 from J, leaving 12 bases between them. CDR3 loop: CASSPEGGSYNEQFF. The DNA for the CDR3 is TGTGCCAGCAGCCCGGAAGGGGGATCCTACAATGAGCAGTTCTTC.

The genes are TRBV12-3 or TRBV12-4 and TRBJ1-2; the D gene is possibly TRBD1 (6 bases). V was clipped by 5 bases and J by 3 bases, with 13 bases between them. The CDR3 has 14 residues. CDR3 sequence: CASSPSHRDYGYTF. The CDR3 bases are TGTGCCAGCAGTCCAAGCCACAGGGACTATGGCTACACCTTC.

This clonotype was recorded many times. Here the CDR3 reads CASSRQGPYGYTF. The CDR3 DNA reads TGTGCCAGCAGCCGACAGGGGCCCTATGGCTACACCTTC. The chain recombines TRBV7-8 with TRBJ1-2; 8 bases map to TRBD1. The CDR3 has 13 amino acids. Germline CDR1 SGHVS, CDR2 FQNEAQ. V lost 5 bases and J lost 4; bases outside the gene matches: 3.

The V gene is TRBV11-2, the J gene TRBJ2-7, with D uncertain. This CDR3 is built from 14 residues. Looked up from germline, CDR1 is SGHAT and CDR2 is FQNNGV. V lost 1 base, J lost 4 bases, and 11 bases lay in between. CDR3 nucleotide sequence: TGTGCCAGCAGCTTAGCCTCAATCTCATACGAGCAGTACGTC. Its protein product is CASSLASISYEQYV.

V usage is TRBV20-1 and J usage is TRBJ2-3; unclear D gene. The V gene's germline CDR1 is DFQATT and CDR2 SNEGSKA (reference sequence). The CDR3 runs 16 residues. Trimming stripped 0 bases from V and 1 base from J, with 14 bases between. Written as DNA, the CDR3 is TGCAGTGCTAGAGATTCGAGGCACCTTCGCACAGATACGCAGTATTTT. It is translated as CSARDSRHLRTDTQYF.